This passage covers 26 T cell receptor beta chains from one sample sequenced in a study of shared clonotypes between healthy human individuals. Sequencing used immunoSEQ multiplex PCR; TCRdb keeps in-frame clones, though not all of them. The sample comprises about 480,000 clones, nearly 80% of which are singletons, and 9.5% to 15% rests with the top ten. The specimen sequenced was PBMCs. These receptors came from a woman between 35 and 50 years old in good health. Some clones in this sample may be carry-over from other donors' samples.

This chain joins TRBV28 and TRBJ2-5; TRBD1 matches at 7 bases. The J call may be wrong; the DNA end is better matched by TRBJ2-7. Germline lookup yields CDR1 MDHEN and CDR2 SYDVKM. This CDR3 has 13 residues. The CDR3 sequence is CASSRQGPYEQYF. The CDR3 DNA is TGTGCCAGCAGCCGACAGGGCCCCTACGAGCAGTACTTC.

The chain is built from TRBV19 and TRBJ2-1; no clear D gene. Germline V lookup: CDR1 LNHDA, CDR2 SQIVND (reference sequence). Trimming left V 5 bases short and J 5 bases short, with 13 bases between. The CDR3 spans 14 residues. This CDR3 is CASSPVSSDNEQFF. The CDR3 bases are TGTGCCAGTAGTCCGGTTAGCAGTGACAATGAGCAGTTCTTC.

Note on this clone: Different DNA sequences within this sample yield the same CDR3. The J gene is TRBJ1-2, the V gene TRBV5-6; 8 nucleotides match TRBD1. CDR3 length equals 16 residues. V was pared by 4 bases and J by 1 base, with 9 bases of the junction left unmatched. CDR1 is SGHDT, CDR2 YYEEEE, per germline. CDR3 in amino acids: CASSPDRAFLNYGYTF. DNA for the CDR3: TGTGCCAGCAGCCCGGACAGGGCTTTCCTTAACTATGGCTACACCTTC.

V and J are TRBV6-5 and TRBJ2-7, with unresolved D. The CDR3 extends over 12 amino acids. V lost 0 bases and J 3 bases, leaving 3 bases between the germline ends. Germline V gene lookup returns CDR1 MNHEY and CDR2 SVGAGI. The CDR3 DNA is TGTGCCAGCAGTTACTCGTACTACGAGCAGTACTTC. As protein: CASSYSYYEQYF.

This clone appeared a single time. Other DNA sequences within the sample encode an identical CDR3. The chain is built from TRBV5-1 and TRBJ1-4, with TRBD1 as a possible D gene (5 bases). CDR1 is SGHRS and CDR2 is YFSETQ in the germline V gene. Trimming removed 4 bases from V and 0 bases from J, with 10 bases in between. This CDR3 has 15 amino acids. The CDR3 here is CASSPGGATNEKLFF. CDR3 DNA: TGCGCCAGCAGCCCCGGAGGGGCAACTAATGAAAAACTGTTTTTT.

Comments on this clone: Different DNA sequences within this sample yield the same CDR3. As DNA, the CDR3 is TGTGCCACCAGCAGAGAAAGTAATCAGCCCCAGCATTTT. It translates to CATSRESNQPQHF. The chain uses TRBV15 and TRBJ1-5, with D unclear. Germline-derived CDR1 and CDR2 are LNHNV and YYDKDF (reference sequence). CDR3 length: 13 residues. V gave up 0 bases and J gave up 4 bases, with 4 bases separating them.

V usage is TRBV5-8 and J usage is TRBJ1-1; D not certain. The length of the CDR3 is 11 residues. Trimming stripped 1 base from V and 8 bases from J, with 6 bases between. The V gene's germline CDR1 is SGHTS and CDR2 YDEGEE. CDR3 loop: CASSLMGEAFF. The CDR3 DNA is TGTGCCAGCAGCTTGATGGGAGAAGCTTTCTTT.

The DNA for the CDR3 is TGTGCCAGCAGCTTAGTAGGGCAGGGGGAAAGAGGTACGGAGTACGAGCAGTACTTC. Protein product: CASSLVGQGERGTEYEQYF. V is TRBV7-9 and J is TRBJ2-7, with 7 bases matching TRBD1. Losses at the gene ends were 1 base for V and 4 bases for J; bases not matched to a gene: 19. The CDR3 consists of 19 residues. Germline CDR1 and CDR2: SEHNR and FQNEAQ (reference sequence).

The chain carries TRBV7-3 and TRBJ2-5; D is perhaps TRBD1 (6 bases). The ends were cut back, 3 bases at V and 5 bases at J, with 10 bases in the middle. CDR1 and CDR2 (germline): SGHTA, FQGTGA. CDR3 length: 13 residues. CDR3 sequence reads: CASSFNRDETQYF. CDR3 in DNA: TGTGCCAGCAGCTTCAACAGGGATGAGACCCAGTACTTC. The variable domain in full, completed from reference TRBV7-3 and TRBJ2-5, reads GAGVSQTPSNKVTEKGKYVELRCDPISGHTALYWYRQSLGQGPEFLIYFQGTGAADDSGLPNDRFFAVRPEGSVSTLKIQRTERGDSAVYLCASSFNRDETQYFGPGTRLLVL.

This chain links TRBV10-3 with TRBJ2-5; 8 bases fit TRBD2. Germline V gene sequence: CDR1 ENHRY, CDR2 SYGVKD. With V trimmed by 0 bases and J by 0 bases, 12 bases remained unmatched. The CDR3 contains 19 residues. The CDR3 region is CAISESTGLGSGNQETQYF. The DNA of the CDR3 is TGTGCCATCAGTGAGTCGACCGGACTGGGTAGCGGGAACCAAGAGACCCAGTACTTC.

V gene TRBV5-4 combines with J gene TRBJ2-1; the D is unclear. Trimming left V 4 bases short and J 13 bases short, with 15 bases between. The CDR3 spans 12 residues. Germline V lookup: CDR1 SGHNT, CDR2 YYREEE (reference sequence). The CDR3 DNA follows: TGTGCCAGCAGCGCCGACCAAACCGCCCAGTTCTTC. It yields the protein CASSADQTAQFF.

This chain's CDR3 is CASSIGGGGRDTQYF. DNA for the CDR3: TGTGCCAGTAGTATAGGGGGGGGAGGACGAGATACGCAGTATTTT. V usage is TRBV19 and J usage is TRBJ2-3; 7 bases agree with TRBD2. CDR1 LNHDA and CDR2 SQIVND come from the germline V gene (reference sequence). The trim removed 1 base at V and 5 bases at J, leaving 6 bases unmatched. There are 15 residues in the CDR3.

The chain couples TRBV6-6 to TRBJ2-7; tentatively, D is TRBD1 or TRBD2 (6 bases each). In germline, CDR1 is MNHNY, CDR2 SVGAGI (reference sequence). V gave up 4 bases and J gave up 5 bases, with 12 bases separating them. The CDR3 spans 13 residues. The CDR3 is CASSSLGGHEQYF. In DNA, the CDR3 is TGTGCCAGCAGTTCCCTTGGGGGGCACGAGCAGTACTTC.

The chain joins TRBV14 to TRBJ1-2; a weak D match, TRBD1 (5 bases). Germline V gene data show CDR1 as SGHDN and CDR2 as FVKESK. CDR3 length: 15 amino acids. V was clipped by 1 base and J by 2 bases, with 11 bases between them. The CDR3 DNA follows: TGTGCCAGCAGCCAAGGAATAGGGGTAAACTATGGCTACACCTTC. Translating it yields CASSQGIGVNYGYTF.

The CDR3 DNA follows: TGCGCCAGCAGCCCCCCGGGCGGCTGGGGCGGGGAGCTGTTTTTT. It yields the protein CASSPPGGWGGELFF. V and J are TRBV4-1 and TRBJ2-2; unclear D gene. V was trimmed by 4 bases and J by 7 bases, leaving 16 bases between them. CDR1 is MGHRA and CDR2 is YSYEKL in the germline V gene. The CDR3 is 15 amino acids.

The chain uses TRBV11-3 and TRBJ2-7; weak D call: TRBD2 (5 bases). This CDR3 contains 13 residues. V gave up 0 bases and J gave up 9 bases, with 12 bases separating them. Germline lookup yields CDR1 SGHNT and CDR2 YENEEA. The chain's CDR3 is CASSLDPGLAQYF. The CDR3 DNA follows: TGTGCCAGCAGCTTAGATCCGGGGTTGGCGCAGTACTTC.

The rearrangement links TRBV10-2 to TRBJ2-7, with TRBD1 matching 11 bases. Germline V gene lookup returns CDR1 WSHSY and CDR2 SAAADI. V lost 3 bases, J lost 4 bases, and 11 bases stayed unmatched. The CDR3 is 17 amino acids. The CDR3: CASSDLPRRDRGYEQYF. Here the CDR3 DNA reads TGCGCCAGCAGTGACCTCCCCCGGCGGGACAGGGGGTACGAGCAGTACTTC.

In this sample, this clone turned up a few times. The V call is TRBV6-6, the J call TRBJ2-1, with D uncertain. The V end was cut by 4 bases, the J end by 7 bases, with 8 bases between. The CDR3 is 12 amino acids. CDR1 and CDR2 (germline): MNHNY, SVGAGI (reference sequence). The CDR3: CASSSHHNEQFF. DNA of the CDR3: TGTGCCAGCAGTTCACATCATAATGAGCAGTTCTTC.

This sequence joins TRBV5-1 and TRBJ2-1; D remains ambiguous. Germline loops: CDR1 SGHRS, CDR2 YFSETQ. V lost 2 bases, J lost 4 bases, and 10 bases lay in between. The CDR3 sequence is 14 residues long. The DNA of the CDR3 is TGCGCCAGCAGCTTATCCGCGCGGTACAATGAGCAGTTCTTC. This sequence encodes CASSLSARYNEQFF.

The chain recombines TRBV9 with TRBJ1-2, with D unresolved. Per germline, CDR1 SGDLS and CDR2 YYNGEE. Trimming took off 0 bases at V and 5 bases at J, with 11 bases between the two ends. This CDR3 is 14 amino acids long. The CDR3: CASSVESGLYGYTF. DNA for the CDR3: TGTGCCAGCAGCGTAGAATCAGGATTATATGGCTACACCTTC.

The chain employs TRBV6-4 and TRBJ1-1; D unclear. Trimming took off 5 bases at V and 4 bases at J, with 11 bases between the two ends. The CDR3 sequence is 13 residues long. The V gene's germline CDR1 is MRHNA and CDR2 SNTAGT. CDR3 protein: CASSLTESTEAFF. CDR3 sequence (DNA): TGTGCCAGCAGTTTAACGGAGAGCACTGAAGCTTTCTTT.

The J gene is TRBJ1-1, the V gene TRBV4-3, with a tentative D call TRBD1 (5 bases). Germline-derived CDR1 and CDR2 are LGHNA and YSLEER. V was shortened by 0 bases and J by 5 bases, with 10 bases between the two germline ends. The CDR3 runs to 14 residues. CDR3 amino acids: CASSQDHGGTEAFF. In nucleotides, the CDR3 is TGCGCCAGCAGCCAAGATCACGGGGGTACTGAAGCTTTCTTT.

The V and J genes are TRBV27 and TRBJ2-1, with 13 bases lining up with TRBD2. The CDR3 runs 20 residues. V lost 2 bases and J lost 2; bases outside the gene matches: 12. Germline CDR1 MNHEY, CDR2 SMNVEV (reference sequence). CDR3 sequence reads: CASSLRLAGGIAAAYNEQFF. The CDR3 DNA reads as TGTGCCAGCAGTTTAAGACTAGCGGGGGGCATAGCTGCGGCCTACAATGAGCAGTTCTTC.

V is TRBV19 and J is TRBJ2-2, with D unresolved. CDR3 size: 13 residues. Germline CDR1 and CDR2: LNHDA and SQIVND (reference sequence). The ends were cut back, 10 bases at V and 4 bases at J, with 13 bases in the middle. Here the CDR3 DNA reads TGTGCCACCCCCACGCGAACCACCGGGGAGCTGTTTTTT. Protein sequence: CATPTRTTGELFF.

The CDR3 region is CASSLASGYNEQFF. The DNA of the CDR3 is TGTGCCAGCAGCTTGGCTAGCGGCTACAATGAGCAGTTCTTC. This chain uses TRBV7-3 with TRBJ2-1, with TRBD2 identical over 7 bases. V dropped 3 bases and J dropped 3; count of bases not matched to a gene: 2. The CDR3 contains 14 residues. Germline CDR1 is SGHTA and CDR2 is FQGTGA. Using reference TRBV7-3 and TRBJ2-1 for the parts outside the CDR3, the full variable domain is GAGVSQTPSNKVTEKGKYVELRCDPISGHTALYWYRQSLGQGPEFLIYFQGTGAADDSGLPNDRFFAVRPEGSVSTLKIQRTERGDSAVYLCASSLASGYNEQFFGPGTRLTVL.

For this clone: Its ends do not fully match the called genes, so a read error is possible. V and J are TRBV7-7 and TRBJ2-5; either TRBD1 or TRBD2 may supply D (5 bases each). Germline CDR1 is SSHAT and CDR2 is FNYEAQ (reference sequence). This CDR3 comprises 14 residues. The CDR3 is CASSSGTATRTQYF. DNA for the CDR3: TGTGCTAGCAGCTCGGGGACCGCGACGAGGACCCAGTACTTC.